The following is a TCR beta chain sequence with its context. Antigen unknown. The sample is drawn from a study of radiotherapy plus CTLA-4 blockade in lung cancer. Study details: With 31% of patients having disease control, objective responses were seen in about 17%. Study-level points and caveats: Radiotherapy plus ipilimumab was followed by expansion in blood of tumor-derived TCR clones.

V gave up 4 bases and J gave up 2 bases; unmatched junction bases: 10. The CDR3 has 17 amino acids. CDR1 is SGHNT and CDR2 is YYREEE in the germline V gene (reference sequence). Produced via immunoSEQ multiplex PCR; TCRdb's table is partial and in-frame only. The table lists 85,000 to 120,000 clones, more than 75% of them singletons. This rearrangement joins TRBV5-4 to TRBJ2-2, with 8 bases fitting TRBD2. The TCR was taken from a human donor with non-small cell lung cancer that progressed on radiotherapy plus ipilimumab. Some clones in this sample may be carry-over from other donors' samples. Sequenced material: peripheral blood, taken from a patient treated with radiotherapy plus ipilimumab. The CDR3: CASSPGVGLVNTGELFF. DNA for the CDR3: TGTGCCAGCAGCCCTGGAGTGGGACTAGTTAACACCGGGGAGCTGTTTTTT. The variable domain in full, completed from reference TRBV5-4 and TRBJ2-2, reads ETGVTQSPTHLIKTRGQQVTLRCSSQSGHNTVSWYQQALGQGPQFIFQYYREEENGRGNFPPRFSGLQFPNYSSELNVNALELDDSALYLCASSPGVGLVNTGELFFGEGSRLTVL.